The 12 T cell receptor beta chains below were found in one sample sequenced in a study of blood T cell repertoires in COVID-19. Using immunoSEQ multiplex PCR, the repertoire was profiled, and TCRdb retains in-frame clones only, with some absent. Of about 240,000 clones listed, about four fifths were seen once; the top ten hold 6.5% to 9.5%. Sequenced material: peripheral blood. The receptors here all came from a woman aged 80 or over with COVID-19, enrolled during active disease.

The V gene is TRBV3-1 (or the pseudogene TRBV3-2), the J gene TRBJ1-5, with TRBD1 matching 8 bases. The CDR3 extends over 16 amino acids. The V and J ends lost 3 bases and 6 bases, in that order; junction bases with no gene match: 10. CDR1 is LGHDT and CDR2 is YNNKEL in the germline V gene (reference sequence). The CDR3, as DNA: TGTGCCAGCAGCCAGGGAGGGCAGGGGGCCGGTCAGCCCCAGCATTTT. Translating gives CASSQGGQGAGQPQHF.

The genes are TRBV5-6 and TRBJ1-6; 9 bases are a match to TRBD1. CDR3 length equals 16 residues. The germline CDR1 and CDR2 sequences are SGHDT and YYEEEE. V dropped 4 bases and J dropped 7; count of bases not matched to a gene: 9. The CDR3 sequence is CASSPEGQGKNSPLHF. CDR3 sequence (DNA): TGTGCCAGCAGCCCAGAAGGACAGGGGAAGAATTCACCCCTCCACTTT.

The CDR3 protein is CATSRDILQGYGYTF. The DNA of the CDR3 is TGTGCCACCAGCAGAGATATTCTACAGGGTTATGGCTACACCTTC. V usage is TRBV15 and J usage is TRBJ1-2; tentatively, D is TRBD1 (6 bases). Germline V gene data show CDR1 as LNHNV and CDR2 as YYDKDF (reference sequence). CDR3 size: 15 residues. Trimming stripped 0 bases from V and 5 bases from J, with 13 bases between.

The chain has TRBV7-2 and TRBJ2-1; TRBD2 might be the D (6 bases). The V end lost 7 bases, the J end lost 5 bases, and 18 bases lay between the germline ends. Germline CDR1 and CDR2: SGHTA and FQGNSA. This CDR3 region has 15 residues. CDR3 nucleotides: TGTGCCAGCATTGATCAGCCGGGACTGAACAATGAGCAGTTCTTC. This sequence encodes CASIDQPGLNNEQFF.

As concerns this clone: The junction shows a germline mismatch at one end, possibly a read error. The chain couples TRBV3-1 (or the pseudogene TRBV3-2) to TRBJ1-1; 9 nucleotides line up with TRBD1. Germline CDR1 and CDR2: LGHDT and YNNKEL (reference sequence). The CDR3 has 14 amino acids. CDR3 DNA: TGTGCCAGCACCCAAGGGACAGGGACGGTGGAAGCTTTCTTT. Encoded protein: CASTQGTGTVEAFF.

This chain connects TRBV15 to TRBJ2-1, with D perhaps matching TRBD2 (7 bases). Germline V lookup: CDR1 LNHNV, CDR2 YYDKDF (reference sequence). This CDR3 is built from 16 residues. The germline V and J ends were trimmed by 1 base and 5 bases, with 15 bases remaining between them. The DNA for the CDR3 is TGTGCCACCAGCAGAGGGTATGCGGGGGCGAACAATGAGCAGTTCTTC. This gives the protein CATSRGYAGANNEQFF.

The chain recombines TRBV12-3 or TRBV12-4 with TRBJ2-3; tentatively, D is TRBD1 (6 bases). The CDR3 has 13 amino acids. V lost 4 bases and J 3 bases, leaving 8 bases between the germline ends. CDR3 sequence: CASSYTGTDTQYF. DNA of the CDR3: TGTGCCAGCAGTTATACAGGGACAGATACGCAGTATTTT.

The chain combines TRBV5-1 with TRBJ2-2; D is possibly TRBD1 (6 bases). The length of the CDR3 is 15 residues. CDR1 and CDR2 from the germline V gene are SGHRS and YFSETQ. Trimming left V 0 bases short and J 4 bases short, with 10 bases between. The CDR3 is CASSLGGLTTGELFF. In DNA form, the CDR3 reads TGCGCCAGCAGCTTGGGGGGGCTCACCACCGGGGAGCTGTTTTTT. The full variable domain, in which reference TRBV5-1 and TRBJ2-2 provide the parts outside the CDR3, is KAGVTQTPRYLIKTRGQQVTLSCSPISGHRSVSWYQQTPGQGLQFLFEYFSETQRNKGNFPGRFSGRQFSNSRSEMNVSTLELGDSALYLCASSLGGLTTGELFFGEGSRLTVL.

J is TRBJ1-2 and V is TRBV3-1 (or the pseudogene TRBV3-2); no firm D call. CDR3 length: 13 residues. The V gene lost 2 bases and the J gene lost 6 bases, with 10 bases spanning the gap. The germline V gene encodes CDR1 LGHDT and CDR2 YNNKEL (reference sequence). CDR3 sequence reads: CASSQRREHGYTF. CDR3 DNA sequence: TGTGCCAGCAGCCAACGAAGGGAGCATGGCTACACCTTC.

This clone was seen only a few times. The rearrangement links TRBV4-1 to TRBJ2-7, with D possibly matching TRBD1 (6 bases). The ends were cut back, 2 bases at V and 4 bases at J, with 9 bases in the middle. CDR3 length: 13 amino acids. The V gene's germline CDR1 is MGHRA and CDR2 YSYEKL. CDR3 loop: CASSQRTEYEQYF. The CDR3 DNA is TGCGCCAGCAGCCAAAGGACAGAGTACGAGCAGTACTTC.

V and J are TRBV9 and TRBJ2-5; TRBD1 matches at 10 bases. The CDR3 runs to 15 residues. CDR1 and CDR2 (germline): SGDLS, YYNGEE. V shed 3 bases and J 5 bases; nucleotides not matched to a gene: 7. The CDR3 sequence: CASSARDRGGETQYF. The CDR3, as DNA: TGTGCCAGCAGCGCCCGGGACAGGGGTGGGGAGACCCAGTACTTC.

The V and J genes are TRBV2 and TRBJ1-1, with 10 bases aligning to TRBD1. This CDR3 contains 12 residues. V dropped 7 bases and J dropped 6; count of bases not matched to a gene: 2. The germline CDR1 and CDR2 sequences are SNHLY and FYNNEI. The CDR3 is CASMTGGPEAFF. CDR3 in DNA: TGTGCCAGCATGACAGGGGGCCCTGAAGCTTTCTTT.